Listed here is a single TCR beta chain. The data were taken from a study of cytomegalovirus exposure and HLA in healthy donors. After removal of 8 bases from V and 6 bases from J, the junction contained 13 bases not matched to a gene. The CDR3 sequence is 14 residues long. Germline loops: CDR1 MGHDK, CDR2 SYGVNS. PCR involved 60 Vbeta and 13 Jbeta primers. In the authors' methods: Per a later analysis, the number of unique TCR beta chains was about 78 million, of which around 10 million were shared. Profiled with immunoSEQ multiplex PCR; TCRdb holds only in-frame clones, not every one. For V, J and clone size, that table is used; D and trimming come from the DNA. This table holds 90,000 or so clones, roughly four fifths found once.

The TCR sequence derives from a man aged 25 to 45 in good health and CMV-seropositive. The sequencing input was PBMCs. V and J are TRBV25-1 and TRBJ2-7, with 7 bases fitting TRBD2. CDR3 nucleotides: TGTGCCAGCGGGGCAGCGCGGGAGTTTTCCGAGCAGTACTTC. This translates into CASGAAREFSEQYF.